This T cell receptor (beta chain) was captured by sequencing in a study of OX40 agonist ivuxolimab in advanced cancers. About the full investigation: Ivuxolimab, which targeted the costimulatory receptor OX40 (CD134), was an agonistic, fully human IgG2 monoclonal antibody. Intravenous ivuxolimab was administered to patients every 2 weeks at six dose levels: 0.01, 0.1, 0.3, 1.5, 3 and 10 mg/kg. Of the 50 to 55 patients in dose escalation, 19 had hepatocellular carcinoma, around 15 had melanoma, 9 had renal cell carcinoma and 9 had head and neck cancer. A male proportion of almost 85% and a mean age of approximately 62 years, ranging from 23 to 79, were recorded for the dose-escalation cohort. Prior anti-PD-1, anti-PD-L1 or anti-CTLA-4 therapy was permitted, and 30% to 45% of dose-escalation patients had received checkpoint inhibitors. Three dose-escalation patients achieved partial responses, one with hepatocellular carcinoma and two with cutaneous melanoma. The purpose of peripheral TCRbeta sequencing was to test whether ivuxolimab changed TCR sequence diversity and led to clonal T-cell expansion. The monotherapy dose-escalation portion (N of about 47 patients) of the phase I ivuxolimab trial is reported in the paper. General findings and caveats noted by the study authors: Low levels of normalized T-cell clonal expansion were also shown by some nonresponding patients. After ivuxolimab, more expanded clones were found on average in CD8+ T cells than in CD4+ T cells. Clonal expansion of both CD4+ and CD8+ blood T cells was observed from baseline to week 6 at doses 0.1 to 3.0 mg/kg. Antigen specificity was not determined for the clonally expanded peripheral T cells. In partial responders in the 0.1-3.0 mg/kg groups, normalized peripheral clonal expansion was found to be among the lowest, especially among CD8+ T cells.

Notes on this clone: The specificity of this receptor is unknown. Base qualities were left out, and no much larger clone turns up one base away.

The trim is 4 bases for V and 7 bases for J, with a gap of 16 bases between the germline ends. CDR1 LGHNA and CDR2 YNFKEQ were looked up in the germline V gene. Spanning cysteine to phenylalanine, the CDR3 consists of 15 amino acids. CDR3 DNA is the only sequence kept; it has 45 bases, read in frame from the first base. Patients with a history of autoimmune disease or receiving systemic immunosuppression were excluded from the trial. Peripheral blood for TCR sequencing was collected from all dose cohorts at baseline, on cycle 4 day 1, and on cycle 7 day 1. The samples were drawn from a first-in-human, open-label, multicenter phase I dose-escalation trial of ivuxolimab. The trial enrolled adults with locally advanced or metastatic head and neck squamous cell, hepatocellular, melanoma or renal cell carcinoma. CD4+ and CD8+ T cells were sorted separately from peripheral blood before TCR sequencing. For sequencing of the TCRbeta CDR3 region, genomic DNA was extracted from the sorted cells. The immunoSEQ Assay was used for sequencing of TCRbeta CDR3 regions. This immuneACCESS table, as held by TCRdb, lists in-frame sequences with V and J called but not all clones. Of the missing ones, under half trace to an unresolved V gene in checked studies; the others have no known cause. The sample table lists 55,000 to 85,000 clones, 80% of them with a count of one. The top ten clones comprise 1.2% of the sample.

The sequence came from an adult with an advanced solid tumor such as melanoma, head and neck, liver or kidney cancer. This sample comprised CD4+ or CD8+ T cells sorted from blood, obtained in a trial of the OX40 agonist ivuxolimab. This chain is built from TRBV4-2 and TRBJ1-4; 6 matching bases give a weak D call of TRBD1. The DNA is as follows: TGTGCCAGCAGCCCGGACAGTATGGTGGGTGAAAAACTGTTTTTT. This sequence encodes CASSPDSMVGEKLFF.